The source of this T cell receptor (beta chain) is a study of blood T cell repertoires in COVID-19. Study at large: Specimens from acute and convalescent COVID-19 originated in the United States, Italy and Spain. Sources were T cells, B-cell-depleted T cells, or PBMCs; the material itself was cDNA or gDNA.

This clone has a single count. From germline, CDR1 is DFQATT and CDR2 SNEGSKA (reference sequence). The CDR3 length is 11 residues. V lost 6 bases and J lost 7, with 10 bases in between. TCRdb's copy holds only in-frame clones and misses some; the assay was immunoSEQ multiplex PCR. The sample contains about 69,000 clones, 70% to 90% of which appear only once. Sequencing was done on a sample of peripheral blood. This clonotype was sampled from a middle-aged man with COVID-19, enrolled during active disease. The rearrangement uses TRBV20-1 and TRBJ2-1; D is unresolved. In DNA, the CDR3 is TGCAGTGCAAAACTTCGGAATGAGCAGTTCTTC. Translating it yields CSAKLRNEQFF.